What follows describes a single TCR beta chain. The sample has other DNA sequences that encode this CDR3 too. Method: immunoSEQ multiplex PCR; TCRdb's copy keeps in-frame clones and lacks some. The sample yields some 240,000 clones, roughly 80% seen once. This specimen belongs to a study of blood T cell repertoires in COVID-19. Overall study context: Collection of acute and convalescent COVID-19 samples took place in the United States, Italy and Spain.

This TCR derives from a woman in her 70s with acute or convalescent COVID-19. Sequencing input: peripheral blood.

DNA for the CDR3: TGCGCCAGCAGTCTGTCAGGGGATAGCAATCAGCCCCAGCATTTT. It encodes CASSLSGDSNQPQHF. The V call is TRBV5-1, the J call TRBJ1-5; the D gene is possibly TRBD1 (6 bases). The CDR3 length is 15 residues. The V and J ends lost 5 bases and 0 bases respectively, with 12 bases between them. CDR1 and CDR2 (germline): SGHRS, YFSETQ.